Listed below are T cell receptor beta chains from one sample, sequenced in a study of blood T cell repertoires in COVID-19. The method was immunoSEQ multiplex PCR; TCRdb's version includes in-frame clones alone and lacks a portion of them. The data contain about 280,000 clones, approximately 89% of them singletons. The source material was PBMCs or T cells enriched from blood (not recorded which). These receptors all come from a man aged 35 to 55 who had been exposed to COVID-19. Both conserved end residues are part of each CDR3. The D gene is left open where the match is weak. Not all rows give a size; the values are once, few, many and, for expanded clones, a class.

.	.	TRBJ2-7	TRBV3-1/TRBV3-2	CASSYQGLQGSYEQYF	TGTGCCAGCAGCTATCAAGGTCTCCAGGGTTCCTACGAGCAGTACTTC
TRBD2	.	TRBJ2-1	TRBV28	CASSVTGTSLNEQFF	TGTGCCAGCAGTGTAACCGGGACTAGCCTCAATGAGCAGTTCTTC
TRBD1	.	TRBJ2-4	TRBV11-3	CASSLVAGGNIQYF	TGTGCCAGCAGCTTAGTCGCAGGGGGAAACATTCAGTACTTC
.	.	TRBJ1-2	TRBV9	CASSLVGQANYGYTF	TGTGCCAGCAGCCTAGTGGGACAAGCTAACTATGGCTACACCTTC
TRBD2	.	TRBJ2-3	TRBV7-2	CASNLAGLSTDTQYF	TGTGCCAGCAATCTAGCGGGCCTTAGCACAGATACGCAGTATTTT
.	.	TRBJ2-5	TRBV2	CASNGGAQETQYF	TGTGCCAGCAATGGCGGGGCACAAGAGACCCAGTACTTC
.	.	TRBJ1-1	TRBV4-1	CASSQVAQPKAFF	TGCGCCAGCAGCCAAGTGGCACAGCCGAAAGCTTTCTTT
TRBD1	.	TRBJ2-5	TRBV29-1	CSVIWTGGRGLNF	TGCAGCGTTATCTGGACAGGGGGCCGGGGATTGAACTTC
TRBD1	.	TRBJ1-1	TRBV12-5	CASGTGQGLTEAFF	TGTGCTAGTGGGACGGGACAGGGGCTCACTGAAGCTTTCTTT
.	.	TRBJ2-3	TRBV24-1	CATSLGGDTQYF	TGTGCCACGAGCCTCGGGGGAGATACGCAGTATTTT
.	.	TRBJ1-1	TRBV30	CAWSVQGNTEAFF	TGTGCCTGGAGTGTACAGGGGAACACTGAAGCTTTCTTT
TRBD2	once	TRBJ2-3	TRBV7-9	CASSLVLAGAPDTQYF	TGTGCCAGCAGCTTAGTATTAGCGGGAGCTCCAGATACGCAGTATTTT
TRBD1	.	TRBJ2-7	TRBV5-3	CARSFDTGVPSYEQYF	TGTGCCAGAAGCTTTGACACAGGGGTTCCCTCCTACGAGCAGTACTTC
TRBD1	once	TRBJ2-7	TRBV3-1/TRBV3-2	CASSWDRGSEQYF	TGTGCCAGCAGCTGGGACAGGGGTAGCGAGCAGTACTTC
TRBD1	.	TRBJ2-6	TRBV7-9	CASSLTGTGANVLTF	TGTGCCAGCAGCTTGACAGGGACTGGGGCCAACGTCCTGACTTTC
TRBD1	.	TRBJ1-4	TRBV6-5	CASRDRQGNEKLFF	TGTGCCAGCAGAGACCGACAGGGTAATGAAAAACTGTTTTTT
TRBD2	.	TRBJ2-5	TRBV19	CASSRTSAQETQYF	TGTGCCAGTAGTAGGACTAGCGCCCAAGAGACCCAGTACTTC
.	few	TRBJ1-5	TRBV28	CASGITGSNQPQHF	TGTGCCAGCGGAATCACAGGATCCAATCAGCCCCAGCATTTT
.	.	TRBJ1-2	TRBV7-9	CASSPGVTDGYTF	TGTGCCAGCAGCCCAGGGGTAACCGATGGCTACACCTTC
.	.	TRBJ2-2	TRBV7-9	CASSSGDPGELFF	TGTGCCAGCAGCTCCGGGGATCCCGGGGAGCTGTTTTTT
TRBD1	many	TRBJ2-6	TRBV7-9	CASSFGTGGFGANVLTF	TGTGCCAGCAGCTTCGGGACAGGGGGCTTTGGGGCCAACGTCCTGACTTTC
.	few	TRBJ1-6	TRBV10-3	CAITDGQFNSPLHF	TGTGCCATCACCGACGGACAGTTCAATTCACCCCTCCACTTT
TRBD2	.	TRBJ2-5	TRBV3-1/TRBV3-2	CASSQDGTSGGETQYF	TGTGCCAGCAGCCAAGATGGAACTAGCGGGGGGGAGACCCAGTACTTC
.	.	TRBJ2-3	TRBV4-1	CASSQDLFFVSGYTDTQYF	TGCGCCAGCAGCCAAGATCTCTTTTTTGTCTCGGGTTACACAGATACGCAGTATTTT
TRBD1	.	TRBJ1-5	TRBV19	CASSIGKWGQGGQPQHF	TGTGCCAGTAGTATAGGGAAGTGGGGACAGGGGGGACAGCCCCAGCATTTT
.	.	TRBJ2-5	TRBV11-1	CASSLEGGGLETQYF	TGTGCCAGCAGCTTAGAGGGGGGAGGGTTGGAGACCCAGTACTTC
.	.	TRBJ1-5	TRBV5-6	CASQVYGQPQHF	TGTGCCAGCCAGGTATATGGGCAGCCCCAGCATTTT
TRBD2	.	TRBJ2-7	TRBV27	CASRSSGSLNEQYF	TGTGCCAGCAGGTCTAGCGGGAGTCTTAACGAGCAGTACTTC
.	.	TRBJ2-3	TRBV5-4	CASSGESTDTQYF	TGTGCCAGCTCCGGAGAGAGCACAGATACGCAGTATTTT
.	.	TRBJ2-2	TRBV6-4	CASSESSGGANTGELFF	TGTGCCAGCAGTGAGTCATCAGGCGGGGCGAACACCGGGGAGCTGTTTTTT
.	.	TRBJ2-3	TRBV6-2/TRBV6-3	CASSHGSGKVTDTQYF	TGTGCCAGCAGCCATGGATCCGGGAAGGTCACAGATACGCAGTATTTT
.	.	TRBJ1-1	TRBV4-1	CASSQGTVEAFF	TGCGCCAGCAGTCAGGGAACGGTTGAAGCTTTCTTT
.	.	TRBJ1-2	TRBV5-4	CASSLAGHYGYTF	TGTGCCAGCAGCTTGGCAGGCCACTATGGCTACACCTTC
.	.	TRBJ1-2	TRBV6-6	CATGREGDGYTF	TGTGCCACCGGGAGGGAGGGCGATGGCTACACCTTC
TRBD1	.	TRBJ2-3	TRBV4-1	CASSYTGGTDTQYF	TGCGCCAGCAGCTATACAGGGGGCACAGATACGCAGTATTTT
.	.	TRBJ2-4	TRBV6-5	CARGHELLAKNIQYF	TGTGCCAGGGGACACGAACTACTAGCCAAAAACATTCAGTACTTC
TRBD1	.	TRBJ2-7	TRBV19	CASKDRGLNEQYF	TGTGCCAGTAAAGACAGGGGGCTCAACGAGCAGTACTTC
.	.	TRBJ2-5	TRBV27	CASSRVGMREETQYF	TGTGCCAGCAGCCGCGTGGGGATGAGGGAAGAGACCCAGTACTTC
TRBD2	.	TRBJ2-1	TRBV5-1	CASSFSGGNYNEQFF	TGCGCCAGCAGCTTCAGCGGGGGGAACTACAATGAGCAGTTCTTC
TRBD1	once	TRBJ1-2	TRBV28	CASRDSTGGGYGYTF	TGTGCCAGCAGGGATTCGACAGGGGGTGGGTATGGCTACACCTTC
TRBD1	.	TRBJ1-2	TRBV29-1	CSIDTSTGVSYGYTF	TGCAGCATTGACACTTCGACAGGGGTTTCCTATGGCTACACCTTC
TRBD1	.	TRBJ1-2	TRBV29-1	CSVISRQGYGYTF	TGCAGCGTTATATCGAGACAGGGATACGGCTACACCTTC
.	.	TRBJ2-1	TRBV27	CASSLRPLSYNEQFF	TGTGCCAGCAGTTTGAGGCCCCTCTCCTACAATGAGCAGTTCTTC
.	.	TRBJ2-1	TRBV7-2	CASSLGGDLYNEQFF	TGTGCCAGCAGCTTAGGGGGGGACTTATACAATGAGCAGTTCTTC
TRBD1	.	TRBJ2-7	TRBV30	CAWSVQGAGEQYF	TGTGCCTGGAGTGTCCAGGGGGCGGGGGAGCAGTACTTC
TRBD1	.	TRBJ2-3	TRBV7-2	CASSPRDRGTTDTQYF	TGTGCCAGCAGCCCCCGGGACAGGGGGACCACAGATACGCAGTATTTT
TRBD1	.	TRBJ2-7	TRBV10-3	CAISAQGDSYEQYF	TGTGCCATCAGTGCACAGGGGGACTCCTACGAGCAGTACTTC
.	.	TRBJ2-7	TRBV28	CASRGRDEQYF	TGTGCCAGCAGGGGCCGTGACGAGCAGTACTTC
TRBD2	.	TRBJ2-3	TRBV7-3	CASSLGTSGSPTDTQYF	TGTGCCAGCAGCCTTGGGACTAGCGGGAGTCCCACAGATACGCAGTATTTT
TRBD1	.	TRBJ2-7	TRBV19	CASSISPGGTYEQYF	TGTGCCAGTAGTATTTCTCCAGGGGGCACTTACGAGCAGTACTTC
.	.	TRBJ1-1	TRBV27	CASSHPSRGLTEAFF	TGTGCCAGCAGTCACCCGTCACGGGGATTGACTGAAGCTTTCTTT
.	.	TRBJ2-7	TRBV7-2	CASSLDRAYEQYF	TGTGCCAGCAGCTTAGACAGGGCCTACGAGCAGTACTTC
TRBD1	.	TRBJ1-4	TRBV7-6	CASSLSTGQLSEKLFF	TGTGCCAGCAGCTTAAGTACGGGACAGTTGAGCGAAAAACTGTTTTTT
TRBD1	.	TRBJ1-2	TRBV28	CASSSTGTGYGYTF	TGTGCCAGCAGTTCCACCGGGACAGGATATGGCTACACCTTC
.	once	TRBJ2-7	TRBV5-3	CARSLGRLSSYEQYF	TGTGCCAGAAGCTTGGGTCGGTTAAGCTCCTACGAGCAGTACTTC